This T cell receptor beta chain was captured in a study of blood T cell repertoires in COVID-19. CDR1 and CDR2 (germline): MDHEN, SYDVKM. The CDR3 runs 15 residues. Trimming shortened V by 1 base and J by 5 bases, and 12 bases separated the two germline ends. Clones were read by immunoSEQ multiplex PCR, and TCRdb kept only the in-frame ones, dropping some. Of some 83,000 clones in the sample, 70% to 90% were seen once. The sample comprised peripheral blood. The TCR comes from a man aged 80 or over with active or convalescent COVID-19. V and J are TRBV28 and TRBJ1-5; possible D gene TRBD1, 5 bases. The CDR3 DNA sequence: TGTGCCAGCAGTTTATCTGGGGGGGAGGATCAGCCCCAGCATTTT. Translating gives CASSLSGGEDQPQHF.